The T cell receptor beta chain described here comes from a study of identical twins. Of note for this clonotype: Its antigen is still unknown.

TCRdb recomputed calls from the 5' RACE reads with MiXCR, one row per CDR3 protein. The sample shows about 900,000 distinct CDR3 sequences, 9% to 15% of them seen only once. Unmatched junction bases numbered 5, after V lost 4 bases and J lost 0 bases. There are 16 residues in the CDR3. Germline CDR1 and CDR2: MGHRA and YSYEKL. Broader study findings: Models predicted less out-of-frame TCR alpha sharing in monozygotic twins than was found. Whereas memory repertoires showed no such difference, abundant cord blood beta clonotypes carried fewer insertions.

The data were also submitted as part of a second study, on yellow fever vaccine responses in identical twins. This second study notes: Vaccine T cell responses of twins reportedly seemed partly convergent and partly personalized.

Sequenced: PBMCs. The J gene is TRBJ2-2, the V gene TRBV4-1; 7 nucleotides agree with TRBD1. The sequence was obtained from a woman aged 18-29 years in good health. Written as DNA, the CDR3 is TGCGCCAGCAGCCTACGGACAGGCCCGAACACCGGGGAGCTGTTTTTT. It translates to CASSLRTGPNTGELFF.